Listed below are T cell receptor beta chains from one sample, sequenced in a study of molecular identifiers for immune sequencing clone quantification. TCRdb recomputed calls from the PCR reads with MiXCR, one row per CDR3 protein. The profile shows approximately 54,000 distinct CDR3 sequences, about 25% of them singletons. The sample taken for sequencing was naive CD8+ T cells from blood, with Jurkat cell RNA spiked in. The receptors were sampled from a human donor in good health. Some libraries in this study had Jurkat cell RNA spiked in. CDR3s include the opening cysteine and the closing phenylalanine or tryptophan. D genes are given only for firm matches. Size is stated for part of the rows, as once, few or many counts, or as a class when the clone is expanded.

v_gene	j_gene	abundance	d_gene	CDR3aa	CDR3nt
TRBV27	TRBJ1-6	-	TRBD1	CASSPGQGTWANNSPLHF	TGTGCCAGCAGTCCCGGACAGGGGACTTGGGCGAATAATTCACCCCTCCACTTT
TRBV4-1	TRBJ1-4	many	-	CASSQDLAGVEKLFF	TGCGCCAGCAGCCAAGATTTGGCAGGTGTTGAAAAACTGTTTTTT
TRBV29-1	TRBJ2-4	many	-	CSVFTGEGKNIQYF	TGCAGCGTGTTCACAGGGGAGGGCAAAAACATTCAGTACTTC
TRBV12-3/TRBV12-4	TRBJ1-2	many	-	CASSPTGFFGYTF	TGTGCCAGCAGCCCGACAGGTTTTTTTGGCTACACCTTC
TRBV11-2	TRBJ2-1	few	TRBD2	CASSTRGLADLYNEQFF	TGTGCCAGCAGCACCCGGGGACTAGCGGACCTCTACAATGAGCAGTTCTTC
TRBV7-3	TRBJ2-3	few	-	CASSLLSTDTQYF	TGTGCCAGCAGCTTACTCAGCACAGATACGCAGTATTTT
TRBV29-1	TRBJ1-1	many	-	CSVPGVSFMNTEAFF	TGCAGCGTCCCCGGGGTGAGCTTCATGAACACTGAAGCTTTCTTT
TRBV4-3	TRBJ2-7	many	-	CASSPDRGTEQYF	TGCGCCAGCAGCCCCGATCGAGGGACCGAGCAGTACTTC
TRBV5-1	TRBJ2-3	many	TRBD2	CASKWVAGRTDTQYF	TGCGCCAGCAAGTGGGTAGCGGGACGCACAGATACGCAGTATTTT
TRBV13	TRBJ2-4	-	-	CARRLEARGPQNIQYF	TGTGCCCGCCGCTTAGAAGCCCGGGGCCCCCAAAACATTCAGTACTTC
TRBV11-2	TRBJ2-5	-	-	CAGSLVGLGQETQYF	TGTGCCGGCAGCTTAGTTGGCTTGGGGCAAGAGACCCAGTACTTC
TRBV15	TRBJ1-1	many	TRBD1	CATSADRVFAFF	TGTGCCACCAGCGCCGACAGGGTGTTTGCTTTCTTT
TRBV9	TRBJ1-1	many	-	CASSVGGAAEAFF	TGTGCCAGCAGCGTAGGGGGGGCCGCTGAAGCTTTCTTT
TRBV19	TRBJ1-2	many	-	CASSINNYGYTF	TGTGCCAGTAGTATAAATAACTATGGCTACACCTTC
TRBV30	TRBJ1-4	many	TRBD1	CAWSRGLNEKLFF	TGTGCCTGGAGCAGGGGGTTAAATGAAAAACTGTTTTTT
TRBV11-2	TRBJ2-7	many	-	CASTLGPGYEQYF	TGTGCCAGCACCCTAGGACCTGGCTACGAGCAGTACTTC
TRBV28	TRBJ2-7	many	-	CASSSTDRTYEQYF	TGTGCCAGCAGTTCTACGGACAGAACCTACGAGCAGTACTTC
TRBV5-6	TRBJ1-1	-	TRBD1	CASSLGTGGTEAFF	TGTGCCAGCAGCCTCGGGACAGGGGGCACTGAAGCTTTCTTT
TRBV29-1	TRBJ2-1	-	TRBD2	CSVLTSGSSYNEQFF	TGCAGCGTTCTGACTAGCGGGAGCTCCTACAATGAGCAGTTCTTC
TRBV28	TRBJ2-7	medium-sized	TRBD2	CASSKLAPYEQYF	TGTGCCAGCAGCAAACTAGCGCCCTACGAGCAGTACTTC
TRBV15	TRBJ2-7	many	TRBD1	CATSRGQGAYEQYF	TGTGCCACCAGCAGAGGACAGGGGGCTTACGAGCAGTACTTC
TRBV9	TRBJ2-2	few	-	CASSVASFPGALNTRELFF	TGTGCCAGCAGCGTAGCCTCTTTTCCAGGGGCCTTGAACACCAGGGAGCTGTTTTTT
TRBV15	TRBJ2-3	-	TRBD2	CATSGITSGSFAATQYF	TGTGCCACCAGCGGAATAACTAGCGGGAGTTTTGCAGCTACGCAGTATTTT
TRBV7-2	TRBJ2-2	many	-	CASSPTGAELFF	TGTGCCAGCAGCCCGACTGGGGCGGAGCTGTTTTTT
TRBV7-9	TRBJ2-5	-	-	CASSLADQETQYF	TGTGCCAGCAGCTTAGCGGACCAAGAGACCCAGTACTTC
TRBV29-1	TRBJ2-3	many	TRBD2	CSATASGIGRDTQYF	TGCAGCGCGACGGCTAGCGGGATCGGGCGAGATACGCAGTATTTT
TRBV12-5	TRBJ1-4	-	-	CASGPMIPGGWANEKLVF	TGTGCTAGTGGCCCGATGATACCCGGCGGGTGGGCTAATGAAAAACTGGTATTT
TRBV9	TRBJ1-1	many	-	CASSAPTGNTEAFF	TGTGCCAGCAGCGCTCCGACAGGGAACACTGAAGCTTTCTTT
TRBV29-1	TRBJ2-5	many	-	CSVEGEEGLRETQYF	TGCAGCGTTGAAGGAGAAGAGGGGTTGCGAGAGACCCAGTACTTC
TRBV6-5	TRBJ2-3	many	-	CASISGGDYTDTQYF	TGTGCCAGCATATCTGGCGGGGATTACACAGATACGCAGTATTTT
TRBV7-7	TRBJ2-2	many	-	CASSLGIKTGPSTGELFF	TGTGCTAGCAGCTTAGGAATAAAGACAGGACCCTCGACCGGGGAGCTGTTTTTT
TRBV4-3	TRBJ2-1	-	-	CASSQESRVSGNEQFF	TGCGCCAGCAGCCAAGAGTCCCGGGTTTCCGGCAATGAGCAGTTCTTC
TRBV4-3	TRBJ2-1	many	-	CASSQDRAGVNEQFF	TGCGCCAGCAGCCAAGATCGGGCAGGGGTGAATGAGCAGTTCTTC
TRBV20-1	TRBJ2-5	many	TRBD2	CSAKKGLAGYSHQETQYF	TGCAGTGCAAAAAAAGGACTAGCGGGGTATTCCCACCAAGAGACCCAGTACTTC
TRBV27	TRBJ2-7	many	TRBD2	CASSLSGGNEQYF	TGTGCCAGCAGTTTATCGGGGGGGAACGAGCAGTACTTC
TRBV29-1	TRBJ1-1	many	-	CSVEGPDTMNTEAFF	TGCAGCGTTGAAGGGCCAGACACCATGAACACTGAAGCTTTCTTT
TRBV30	TRBJ2-7	-	-	CAWSSGTQVLEEQYF	TGTGCCTGGAGTTCCGGGACGCAAGTGCTGGAGGAGCAGTACTTC
TRBV5-5	TRBJ2-1	many	TRBD2	CASSLAGTSGGNEQFF	TGTGCCAGCAGCTTGGCTGGGACTAGCGGGGGTAATGAGCAGTTCTTC
TRBV20-1	TRBJ2-3	many	-	CSIKYTDIPDTQYF	TGCAGCATCAAGTACACGGACATTCCAGATACGCAGTATTTT
TRBV9	TRBJ2-2	many	-	CASSVEGFRTGELFF	TGTGCCAGCAGCGTAGAAGGATTCCGCACCGGGGAGCTGTTTTTT
TRBV12-3/TRBV12-4	TRBJ1-2	few	-	CASSLSENYGYTF	TGTGCCAGCAGTTTAAGCGAAAACTATGGCTACACCTTC
TRBV12-3/TRBV12-4	TRBJ2-7	few	-	CASSLDGQQASDPYF	TGTGCCAGCAGTTTAGATGGGCAACAGGCCTCTGATCCGTACTTC
TRBV29-1	TRBJ1-1	medium-sized	-	CSGNRVRIDTEAFF	TGCAGCGGGAACAGGGTCAGGATAGACACTGAAGCTTTCTTT
TRBV14	TRBJ2-5	many	TRBD2	CASSQLGLAGPKETQYF	TGTGCCAGCAGCCAACTGGGACTAGCGGGCCCCAAAGAGACCCAGTACTTC
TRBV7-9	TRBJ1-1	-	-	CARSFLPGKGIPAAFF	TGTGCCCGCAGCTTCCTCCCTGGCAAGGGGATCCCTGCAGCTTTCTTT
TRBV28	TRBJ1-1	-	-	CASSWGTEALF	TGTGCGAGCAGTTGGGGTACTGAAGCTCTCTTT
TRBV11-2	TRBJ2-1	few	TRBD2	CASSVTSGGANEQFF	TGTGCCAGCAGCGTGACTAGCGGGGGGGCCAATGAGCAGTTCTTC
TRBV3-1	TRBJ1-1	many	-	CASSQESRNTEAFF	TGTGCCAGCAGCCAAGAATCCAGGAACACTGAAGCTTTCTTT
TRBV7-9	TRBJ2-1	few	-	CASTDSLYYNEQFF	TGTGCCAGCACGGACTCCCTTTACTACAATGAGCAGTTCTTC
TRBV12-3/TRBV12-4	TRBJ2-1	many	TRBD1	CASSLGTGYNEQFF	TGTGCCAGCAGTTTAGGGACAGGGTACAATGAGCAGTTCTTC
TRBV21-1	TRBJ2-3	many	-	CASSNVQDSTDTQYF	TGTGCCAGCAGCAACGTACAGGATTCCACAGATACGCAGTATTTT
TRBV7-9	TRBJ1-5	many	TRBD1	CASSLTGFNQPQHF	TGTGCCAGCAGCTTGACAGGGTTCAATCAGCCCCAGCATTTT
TRBV12-3/TRBV12-4	TRBJ2-5	-	-	CATSYTFLETQYF	TGTGCCACCTCTTATACATTCCTAGAGACCCAGTACTTC
TRBV12-5	TRBJ1-2	many	TRBD1	CASGHGTGGNGYTF	TGTGCTAGTGGTCACGGGACAGGGGGCAATGGCTACACCTTC